This T cell receptor beta chain was sequenced for a study of T cell repertoires in cytomegalovirus infection. Using its own MiXCR run on the reads, TCRdb lists one record per CDR3 protein. The table shows around 490,000 distinct CDR3 sequences, with about 30% occurring only once. This clonotype was picked up many times. Sequenced sample: PBMCs. This TCR was sampled from a human donor in good health (CMV status not recorded). Some clones in this sample may be carry-over from other donors' samples.

The CDR3 bases are TGTGCCAGCAGCTTAGTTCTATCAGGGAGAGTCCTAGGCGAGCAGTACTTC. The encoded protein is CASSLVLSGRVLGEQYF. The chain joins TRBV7-6 to TRBJ2-7; D tentatively reads TRBD1 or TRBD2 (5 bases each). Germline CDR1 SGHVS, CDR2 FNYEAQ. V was cut by 1 base and J by 6 bases, with 22 bases left in between. CDR3 length: 17 amino acids.